These 31 T cell receptor beta chains were sequenced from one sample in a study of CD8 T cells in ankylosing spondylitis. Each CDR3 protein gets one entry after TCRdb re-called the 5' RACE reads with MiXCR. The table lists a few hundred thousand distinct CDR3 sequences, 15% to 20% of them singletons. The sample comprised blood, either unsorted or a sorted T cell fraction (not recorded which). The source of these receptors is a male donor with ankylosing spondylitis or in good health (not recorded which).

The chain couples TRBV29-1 to TRBJ1-2; 8 bases are shared with TRBD1. V lost 0 bases, J lost 7 bases, and 7 bases stayed unmatched. The CDR3 has 14 residues. Germline V gene data show CDR1 as SQVTM and CDR2 as ANQGSEA. The CDR3 DNA follows: TGCAGCGTTGAAGAGACAGGGGTGGAGGGTGGCTACACCTTC. It yields the protein CSVEETGVEGGYTF.

The V and J genes are TRBV11-2 and TRBJ2-3; 8 nucleotides line up with TRBD1. From germline, CDR1 is SGHAT and CDR2 FQNNGV. This CDR3 has 18 amino acids. The J segment lost 0 bases and the V segment lost 1 base, leaving 9 bases of the junction unmatched. CDR3 sequence (DNA): TGTGCCAGCAGCTTAGTTCCAGGGCAGGGGGCTAGCACAGATACGCAGTATTTT. It is translated as CASSLVPGQGASTDTQYF.

CDR3 sequence (DNA): TGCAGTGCTAGTCAGAGCTCTGGAAACACCATATATTTT. Amino acids: CSASQSSGNTIYF. V usage is TRBV20-1 and J usage is TRBJ1-3; no clear D. The CDR3 contains 13 residues. Germline loops: CDR1 DFQATT, CDR2 SNEGSKA (reference sequence). Between the trimmed V and J ends, which lost 3 bases and 0 bases, there was a span of 6 bases.

This clonotype appeared a few times. The V and J genes are TRBV10-3 and TRBJ2-1, with 11 positions matching TRBD2. V was clipped by 6 bases and J by 6 bases; unmatched bases: 7. Germline lookup yields CDR1 ENHRY and CDR2 SYGVKD. The CDR3 is made up of 15 amino acids. The CDR3, as DNA: TGTGCCATCAGAGATGTAGCGGGAGGGGCCAATGAGCAGTTCTTC. This gives the protein CAIRDVAGGANEQFF.

In this sample, this clonotype turned up once. The chain uses TRBV28 and TRBJ2-3; 10 bases align to TRBD2. Germline CDR1 and CDR2: MDHEN and SYDVKM. V lost 10 bases and J lost 1; bases outside the gene matches: 5. This CDR3 has 14 amino acids. The CDR3 DNA follows: TGTGCCATCCGACTAGCGGGTGGCACAGATACGCAGTATTTT. Amino acid sequence: CAIRLAGGTDTQYF.

This chain uses TRBV10-3 with TRBJ2-2, with 8 bases that match TRBD1. Germline trimming cut 8 bases from V and 4 bases from J; bases unmatched to any gene: 3. Germline CDR1 ENHRY, CDR2 SYGVKD. This CDR3 spans 13 amino acids. In DNA form, the CDR3 reads TGTGCCATCGTCCAGGGGGCCACCGGGGAGCTGTTTTTT. Its translation: CAIVQGATGELFF.

This clonotype was seen a handful of times. J is TRBJ1-5 and V is TRBV9, with unresolved D. The CDR3 loop spans 15 amino acids. Trimming removed 7 bases at V and 0 bases at J, with 14 bases between. Germline-derived CDR1 and CDR2 are SGDLS and YYNGEE. CDR3 residues: CASGGPPYSNQPQHF. CDR3 DNA sequence: TGTGCCAGCGGAGGGCCCCCTTATAGCAATCAGCCCCAGCATTTT. The full variable domain, rest sourced from reference TRBV9 and TRBJ1-5, is DSGVTQTPKHLITATGQRVTLRCSPRSGDLSVYWYQQSLDQGLQFLIQYYNGEERAKGNILERFSAQQFPDLHSELNLSSLELGDSALYFCASGGPPYSNQPQHFGDGTRLSIL.

This clonotype was recorded a few times. V and J are TRBV6-5 and TRBJ2-1; D gene unclear. V lost 2 bases and J lost 2, with 10 bases in between. The CDR3 has 15 amino acids. Per germline, CDR1 MNHEY and CDR2 SVGAGI. The CDR3 spells CASSYPEPTYNEQFF. The CDR3 DNA reads TGTGCCAGCAGTTACCCAGAACCAACCTACAATGAGCAGTTCTTC.

As regards this clonotype: Possible read error: a much larger clone is one base away. The rearrangement joins TRBV3-1 to TRBJ1-1; 7 bases are shared with TRBD1. In germline, CDR1 is LGHDT, CDR2 YNNKEL (reference sequence). The CDR3 has 15 residues. CDR3 in amino acids: CACSQDHIDRVEAFF. In DNA form, the CDR3 reads TGTGCCTGCAGCCAAGATCACATTGACAGGGTTGAAGCTTTCTTT.

This clonotype was seen many times. This rearrangement joins TRBV7-8 to TRBJ2-1, with D unresolved. This CDR3 has 13 residues. The V end was cut by 0 bases, the J end by 4 bases, with 4 bases between. The germline CDR1 and CDR2 sequences are SGHVS and FQNEAQ. DNA of the CDR3: TGTGCCAGCAGCTTAGCAAATTACAATGAGCAGTTCTTC. Amino acid sequence: CASSLANYNEQFF.

This clonotype has ten or more counts. The CDR3 nucleotides read TGCAGTGCTAGAGATTTGACAGTTGCAGATACGCAGTATTTT. Its protein product is CSARDLTVADTQYF. The rearrangement joins TRBV20-1 to TRBJ2-3; D possibly corresponds to TRBD1 (5 bases). Trimming shortened V by 0 bases and J by 4 bases, and 11 bases separated the two germline ends. The germline V gene has CDR1 DFQATT and CDR2 SNEGSKA (reference sequence). There are 14 residues in the CDR3.

The chain carries TRBV6-1 and TRBJ2-2; 10 nucleotides align to TRBD2. Germline CDR1 is MNHNS and CDR2 is SASEGT. The V and J ends lost 4 bases and 0 bases, in that order; junction bases with no gene match: 8. This CDR3 region has 18 residues. CDR3 in DNA: TGTGCCAGCAGTGCCACTCGGACTAGCGGCCCGAACACCGGGGAGCTGTTTTTT. Protein sequence: CASSATRTSGPNTGELFF.

This clonotype showed up many times. The rearrangement joins TRBV12-3 or TRBV12-4 to TRBJ2-3; 7 nucleotides align to TRBD1. Germline trimming cut 1 base from V and 1 base from J; bases unmatched to any gene: 8. The CDR3 runs to 17 residues. The CDR3 bases are TGTGCCAGCAGTTTAGTGTCCCGGACAGGCGGCACAGATACGCAGTATTTT. It codes for CASSLVSRTGGTDTQYF.

The chain joins TRBV27 to TRBJ2-7; D not resolved. The V gene lost 6 bases and the J gene lost 6 bases, with 15 bases spanning the gap. CDR1 and CDR2 (germline): MNHEY, SMNVEV (reference sequence). This CDR3 is built from 13 residues. The CDR3 region is CASSRNRHPEQYF. The DNA of the CDR3 is TGTGCCAGCAGCCGTAATAGACATCCCGAGCAGTACTTC.

This clonotype was seen at least ten times. The chain combines TRBV5-1 with TRBJ1-1; TRBD1 might be the D (6 bases). The CDR3 length is 16 residues. V was clipped by 3 bases and J by 0 bases, with 15 bases between them. Germline V gene data show CDR1 as SGHRS and CDR2 as YFSETQ. CDR3: CASSSITGHLNTEAFF. The CDR3 DNA reads as TGCGCCAGCAGCTCGATAACGGGACACCTGAACACTGAAGCTTTCTTT.

The chain carries TRBV5-1 and TRBJ2-7, with TRBD2 matching over 7 bases. The germline CDR1 and CDR2 sequences are SGHRS and YFSETQ. Trimming removed 6 bases from V and 5 bases from J; junction bases left unmatched: 5. The CDR3 contains 12 residues. The CDR3: CASKAGYDEQYF. The CDR3 nucleotides read TGCGCCAGCAAAGCGGGATATGACGAGCAGTACTTC.

Only a few counts were recorded for this clonotype. The chain links TRBV29-1 to TRBJ2-7; D is undetermined. This CDR3 is built from 13 residues. Germline V gene data show CDR1 as SQVTM and CDR2 as ANQGSEA. V lost 3 bases to trimming and J lost 0 bases, with 9 bases between them. CDR3 residues: CSVEAGDSYEQYF. In nucleotides, the CDR3 is TGCAGCGTTGAGGCTGGGGACTCCTACGAGCAGTACTTC.

The chain joins TRBV5-1 to TRBJ2-3, with 11 nucleotides matching TRBD2. Germline lookup yields CDR1 SGHRS and CDR2 YFSETQ. This CDR3 comprises 16 residues. With V trimmed by 4 bases and J by 3 bases, 7 bases remained unmatched. As DNA, the CDR3 is TGCGCCAGCAGCCTGACTAGCGGGATCGTAACAGATACGCAGTATTTT. This translates into CASSLTSGIVTDTQYF. The full variable domain, its missing parts supplied by reference TRBV5-1 and TRBJ2-3, is KAGVTQTPRYLIKTRGQQVTLSCSPISGHRSVSWYQQTPGQGLQFLFEYFSETQRNKGNFPGRFSGRQFSNSRSEMNVSTLELGDSALYLCASSLTSGIVTDTQYFGPGTRLTVL.

V is TRBV20-1 and J is TRBJ2-7, with D perhaps matching TRBD2 (7 bases). The CDR3 is made up of 12 amino acids. Germline V gene sequence: CDR1 DFQATT, CDR2 SNEGSKA (reference sequence). Trimming removed 1 base at V and 6 bases at J, with 10 bases between. CDR3 protein: CSARGGGVEQYF. DNA for the CDR3: TGCAGTGCTAGAGGAGGGGGGGTCGAGCAGTACTTC.

This clonotype has only a few counts. V usage is TRBV11-1 and J usage is TRBJ2-1; 8 bases map to TRBD1. CDR3 length equals 14 residues. Germline loops: CDR1 SGHAT, CDR2 FQDESV (reference sequence). The V gene end was trimmed by 7 bases and the J gene end by 8 bases; junction bases not matched to a gene: 10. The CDR3 reads CASTSEDRVDEQFF. CDR3 nucleotide sequence: TGTGCCAGCACCTCGGAGGACAGGGTGGATGAGCAGTTCTTC.

This clonotype was found many times. The chain combines TRBV9 with TRBJ2-4; a possible D gene is TRBD1 (6 bases). The CDR3 is 15 residues long. Trimming stripped 0 bases from V and 4 bases from J, with 11 bases between. The germline V gene encodes CDR1 SGDLS and CDR2 YYNGEE. The CDR3 bases are TGTGCCAGCAGCGTAGAGGGACAAAGAAAAAACATTCAGTACTTC. It specifies CASSVEGQRKNIQYF.

V is TRBV9 and J is TRBJ2-7, with 7 bases that match TRBD1. Germline V gene lookup returns CDR1 SGDLS and CDR2 YYNGEE. CDR3 size: 15 residues. Losses at the gene ends were 0 bases for V and 2 bases for J; bases not matched to a gene: 5. CDR3 residues: CASSVAGGTPYEQYF. CDR3 nucleotide sequence: TGTGCCAGCAGCGTAGCAGGGGGAACCCCCTACGAGCAGTACTTC.

This clonotype was recorded a few times. The chain combines TRBV29-1 with TRBJ2-5; 9 bases align to TRBD1. The CDR3 runs 11 residues. Per germline, CDR1 SQVTM and CDR2 ANQGSEA. Trimming at V came to 7 bases and at J to 4 bases, leaving 1 base not matched to a gene. The CDR3 is CSADRGETQYF. In DNA form, the CDR3 reads TGCAGCGCGGACAGGGGAGAGACCCAGTACTTC.

This clonotype was observed a few times. V usage is TRBV27 and J usage is TRBJ2-1; 7 bases are shared with TRBD2. V lost 3 bases and J lost 10; bases outside the gene matches: 6. The CDR3 covers 13 residues. Germline V gene sequence: CDR1 MNHEY, CDR2 SMNVEV (reference sequence). The CDR3 sequence: CASSFSPGLEQFF. CDR3 nucleotide sequence: TGTGCCAGCAGTTTCTCCCCGGGACTAGAGCAGTTCTTC.

This chain connects TRBV29-1 to TRBJ2-7, with a possible D match to TRBD2 (5 bases). CDR3 length equals 12 residues. Germline CDR1 SQVTM, CDR2 ANQGSEA. Trimming removed 6 bases from V and 3 bases from J, with 12 bases in between. In DNA form, the CDR3 reads TGCAGCGTCACACGGGAACACTACGAGCAGTACTTC. Encoded protein: CSVTREHYEQYF.

In its sample, this clonotype was seen many times. The gene calls are TRBV25-1 and TRBJ2-7; D is perhaps TRBD2 (5 bases). The ends were cut back, 5 bases at V and 5 bases at J, with 16 bases in the middle. The V gene's germline CDR1 is MGHDK and CDR2 SYGVNS. The CDR3 runs to 14 residues. The CDR3 nucleotides read TGTGCCAGCAGTCTCCCGGGGTTTTACAACGAGCAGTACTTC. Its protein product is CASSLPGFYNEQYF.

This clonotype has ten or more counts. The genes are TRBV4-2 and TRBJ2-1; 9 nucleotides match TRBD2. CDR3 length equals 16 residues. Unmatched junction bases numbered 9, after V lost 2 bases and J lost 7 bases. Germline CDR1 LGHNA, CDR2 YNFKEQ. CDR3 sequence reads: CASSQPIAGVRNEQFF. DNA for the CDR3: TGTGCCAGCAGCCAACCAATAGCGGGAGTTAGGAATGAGCAGTTCTTC.

This clonotype has at least ten counts. J is TRBJ2-7 and V is TRBV25-1; unclear D gene. The CDR3 contains 14 residues. Between the trimmed V and J ends, which lost 7 bases and 1 base, there was a span of 14 bases. Germline lookup yields CDR1 MGHDK and CDR2 SYGVNS. CDR3: CASISGDPSYEQYF. CDR3 nucleotide sequence: TGTGCCAGCATCAGTGGAGATCCATCCTACGAGCAGTACTTC.

This clonotype was observed a single time. The V gene is TRBV20-1, the J gene TRBJ1-1, with D uncertain. V was pared by 5 bases and J by 1 base, with 17 bases between. CDR3 size: 15 residues. Germline CDR1 is DFQATT and CDR2 is SNEGSKA (reference sequence). Written as DNA, the CDR3 is TGCAGTGCTTCCCCGGGCCGGGCGCCGAACACTGAAGCTTTCTTT. Translation: CSASPGRAPNTEAFF.

This clonotype was counted a few times. The genes are TRBV5-1 and TRBJ2-3; no clear D. Germline assignment: CDR1 SGHRS and CDR2 YFSETQ. V lost 1 base and J 1 base, leaving 13 bases between the germline ends. This CDR3 has 16 residues. CDR3 sequence reads: CASSLLPEIRTDTQYF. The CDR3 region has the DNA TGCGCCAGCAGCTTGTTACCGGAGATCCGCACAGATACGCAGTATTTT. The full variable domain, in which reference TRBV5-1 and TRBJ2-3 provide the parts outside the CDR3, is KAGVTQTPRYLIKTRGQQVTLSCSPISGHRSVSWYQQTPGQGLQFLFEYFSETQRNKGNFPGRFSGRQFSNSRSEMNVSTLELGDSALYLCASSLLPEIRTDTQYFGPGTRLTVL.

This clonotype has a handful of counts. The V gene is TRBV6-1, the J gene TRBJ1-5; D not certain. The CDR3 extends over 19 amino acids. The V end was cut by 1 base, the J end by 3 bases, with 22 bases between. The germline V gene has CDR1 MNHNS and CDR2 SASEGT. For the CDR3, the DNA is TGTGCCAGCAGTGAAGGTCCCAGCCGTACATATTACAACAATCAGCCCCAGCATTTT. Residues: CASSEGPSRTYYNNQPQHF.